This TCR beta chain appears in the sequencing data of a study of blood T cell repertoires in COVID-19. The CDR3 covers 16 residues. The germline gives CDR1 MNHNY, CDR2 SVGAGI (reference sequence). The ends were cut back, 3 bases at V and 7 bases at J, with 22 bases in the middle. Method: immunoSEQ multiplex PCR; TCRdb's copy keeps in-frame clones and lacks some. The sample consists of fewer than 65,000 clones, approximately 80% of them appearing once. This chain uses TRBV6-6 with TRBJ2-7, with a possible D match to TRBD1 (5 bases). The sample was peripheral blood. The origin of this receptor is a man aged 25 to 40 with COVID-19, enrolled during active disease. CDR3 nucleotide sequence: TGTGCCAGCAGTTATGGGGTGGCCAGGGCCCAAGGGGAGCAGTACTTC. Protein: CASSYGVARAQGEQYF.